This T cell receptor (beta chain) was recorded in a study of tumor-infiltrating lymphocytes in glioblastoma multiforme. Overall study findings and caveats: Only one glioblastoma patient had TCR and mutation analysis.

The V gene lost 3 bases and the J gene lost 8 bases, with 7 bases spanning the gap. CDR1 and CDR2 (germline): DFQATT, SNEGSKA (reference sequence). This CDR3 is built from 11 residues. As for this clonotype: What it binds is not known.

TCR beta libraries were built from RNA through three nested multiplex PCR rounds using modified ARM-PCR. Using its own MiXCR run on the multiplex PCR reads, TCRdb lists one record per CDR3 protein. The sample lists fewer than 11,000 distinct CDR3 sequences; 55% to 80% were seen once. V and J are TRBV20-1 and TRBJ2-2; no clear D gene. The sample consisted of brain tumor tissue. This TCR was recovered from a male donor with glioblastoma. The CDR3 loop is CSASNEGELFF. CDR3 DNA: TGCAGTGCTAGTAATGAGGGGGAGCTGTTTTTT.